This is a list of T cell receptor beta chains from one sample in a study of T cells after yellow fever vaccination. Each CDR3 protein gets one entry after TCRdb re-called the 5' RACE reads with MiXCR. The profile covers 250,000 to 350,000 distinct CDR3 sequences, with around 6.8% appearing a single time and roughly a sixth taken by the ten largest. The sample here was PBMCs, taken more than 40 days after the first yellow fever vaccination. The receptors stem from a man aged 18 to 30 who received the YFV17D yellow fever vaccine. Both conserved end residues are part of each CDR3. D genes are given only for firm matches. Clone size is not always given. Where it is, it says once, few, many or a class for expanded clones.

CASSFGTGGLTEAFF	TGTGCCAGCAGTTTCGGGACAGGGGGCCTCACTGAAGCTTTCTTT	TRBD1	TRBJ1-1	many	TRBV12-3/TRBV12-4
CASSLRRGTYEQYF	TGCGCCAGCAGCTTGAGGCGGGGCACCTACGAGCAGTACTTC	NA	TRBJ2-7	many	TRBV5-1
CASSAHPGLAGVTGGETQYF	TGTGCCAGCAGTGCCCACCCGGGACTAGCGGGGGTTACCGGGGGAGAGACCCAGTACTTC	TRBD2	TRBJ2-5	few	TRBV25-1
CASGTSGVETQYF	TGTGCCAGCGGGACTAGCGGGGTTGAGACCCAGTACTTC	TRBD2	TRBJ2-5	NA	TRBV5-4
CASSQSITVETQYF	TGCGCCAGCAGCCAATCCATTACGGTCGAGACCCAGTACTTC	NA	TRBJ2-5	many	TRBV4-3
CASSLGKWGGEQYF	TGTGCCAGCAGCTTAGGGAAGTGGGGGGGCGAGCAGTACTTC	TRBD2	TRBJ2-7	NA	TRBV7-7
CASRRVPRGGELFF	TGTGCCAGCCGCCGGGTCCCAAGGGGCGGGGAGCTGTTTTTT	NA	TRBJ2-2	few	TRBV5-4
CASSLVRERKTQYF	TGTGCCAGCAGCTTAGTCAGGGAACGGAAGACCCAGTACTTC	NA	TRBJ2-5	few	TRBV7-2
CASSTTSGSYEQYF	TGTGCCAGCAGTACGACTAGCGGGAGCTACGAGCAGTACTTC	TRBD2	TRBJ2-7	many	TRBV12-3/TRBV12-4
CASSLAGRTRGTDTQYF	TGCGCCAGCAGCTTGGCCGGTCGGACTAGAGGCACAGATACGCAGTATTTT	TRBD2	TRBJ2-3	NA	TRBV5-1
CASSLFGGNSSPLHF	TGTGCCAGCAGCTTATTTGGGGGCAACAGTTCACCCCTCCACTTT	NA	TRBJ1-6	many	TRBV7-2
CAISEAPSGGDEQFF	TGTGCCATCAGTGAGGCCCCTAGCGGGGGGGATGAGCAGTTCTTC	TRBD2	TRBJ2-1	NA	TRBV10-3
CASSNSMLQETQYF	TGCGCCAGCAGTAACTCGATGCTACAAGAGACCCAGTACTTC	NA	TRBJ2-5	many	TRBV10-1
CATGTSSYEQYF	TGTGCCACGGGGACTAGCTCCTACGAGCAGTACTTC	TRBD2	TRBJ2-7	few	TRBV2
CASSYDDPSLHF	TGTGCCAGCAGTTACGATGATCCGTCCCTCCACTTT	NA	TRBJ1-6	NA	TRBV6-6
CATSVTDRGRYEQFF	TGTGCCACCAGTGTTACGGACAGGGGGCGGTATGAGCAGTTCTTC	TRBD1	TRBJ2-1	NA	TRBV24-1
CASSQVLAGAGGEQFF	TGCGCCAGCAGCCAAGTACTAGCGGGGGCCGGGGGTGAGCAGTTCTTC	TRBD2	TRBJ2-1	NA	TRBV4-1
CAAEGRDRGTETQYF	TGTGCCGCGGAGGGGAGGGACAGGGGGACAGAGACCCAGTACTTC	TRBD1	TRBJ2-5	NA	TRBV6-2/TRBV6-3
CSVKFSVDRGLYNEQFF	TGCAGCGTTAAATTCTCTGTCGACAGGGGCCTCTACAATGAGCAGTTCTTC	TRBD1	TRBJ2-1	many	TRBV29-1
CASSSQTGGYGYTF	TGTGCCAGCAGCTCCCAGACAGGGGGCTATGGCTACACCTTC	TRBD1	TRBJ1-2	NA	TRBV7-2